This T cell receptor beta chain was captured by sequencing in a study of blood T cell repertoires in COVID-19. Looked up from germline, CDR1 is MGHRA and CDR2 is YSYEKL. The CDR3 totals 15 residues. The V gene end was trimmed by 3 bases and the J gene end by 9 bases; junction bases not matched to a gene: 6. Repertoires were generated with immunoSEQ multiplex PCR, while TCRdb's copy carries only in-frame clones and drops some. The table records 200,000 to 300,000 clones, 86% of them present only once. The sample taken for sequencing was peripheral blood. The clonotype was recovered from a woman aged 55 to 70 who had recovered from COVID-19. J is TRBJ1-6 and V is TRBV4-1, with 9 bases lining up with TRBD1. This chain's CDR3 is CASSQAGQGVSPLHF. CDR3 nucleotides: TGCGCCAGCAGCCAGGCGGGACAGGGCGTTTCACCCCTCCACTTT.